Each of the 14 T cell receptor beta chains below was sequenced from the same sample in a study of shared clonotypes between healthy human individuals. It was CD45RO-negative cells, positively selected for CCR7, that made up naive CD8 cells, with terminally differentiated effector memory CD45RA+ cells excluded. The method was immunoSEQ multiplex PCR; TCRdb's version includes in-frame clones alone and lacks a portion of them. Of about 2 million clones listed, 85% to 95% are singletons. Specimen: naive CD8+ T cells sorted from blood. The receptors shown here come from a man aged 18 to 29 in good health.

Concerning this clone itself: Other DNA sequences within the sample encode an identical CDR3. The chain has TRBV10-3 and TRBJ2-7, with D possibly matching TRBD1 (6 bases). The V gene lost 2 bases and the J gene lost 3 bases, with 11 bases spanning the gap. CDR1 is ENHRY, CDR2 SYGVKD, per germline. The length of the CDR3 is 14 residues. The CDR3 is CAISEPGQSYEQYF. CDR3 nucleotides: TGTGCCATCAGTGAGCCGGGACAAAGCTACGAGCAGTACTTC.

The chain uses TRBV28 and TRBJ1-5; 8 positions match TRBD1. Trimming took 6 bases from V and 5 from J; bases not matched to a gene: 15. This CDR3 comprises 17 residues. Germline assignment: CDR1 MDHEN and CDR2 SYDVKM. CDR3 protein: CASRSPQGALWDQPQHF. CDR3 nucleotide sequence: TGTGCCAGCAGATCTCCTCAGGGGGCTCTTTGGGATCAGCCCCAGCATTTT.

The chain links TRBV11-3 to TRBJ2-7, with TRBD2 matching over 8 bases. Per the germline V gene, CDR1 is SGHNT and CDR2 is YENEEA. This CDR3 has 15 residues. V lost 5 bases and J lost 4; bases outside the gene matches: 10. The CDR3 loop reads CASSPSGSNRYEQYF. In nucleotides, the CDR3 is TGTGCCAGCAGCCCCAGCGGGAGTAATCGATACGAGCAGTACTTC.

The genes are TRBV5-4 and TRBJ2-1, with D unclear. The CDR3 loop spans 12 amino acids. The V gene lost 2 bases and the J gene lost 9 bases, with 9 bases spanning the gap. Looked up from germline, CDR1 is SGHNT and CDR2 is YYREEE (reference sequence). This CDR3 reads CASSLIDAEQFF. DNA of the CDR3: TGTGCCAGCAGCTTAATCGATGCTGAGCAGTTCTTC.

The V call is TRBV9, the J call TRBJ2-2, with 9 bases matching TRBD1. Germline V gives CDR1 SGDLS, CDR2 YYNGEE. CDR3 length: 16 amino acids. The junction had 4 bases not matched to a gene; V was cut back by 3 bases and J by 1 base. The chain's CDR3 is CASSARDRVNTGELFF. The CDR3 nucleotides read TGTGCCAGCAGCGCCCGGGACAGGGTGAACACCGGGGAGCTGTTTTTT.

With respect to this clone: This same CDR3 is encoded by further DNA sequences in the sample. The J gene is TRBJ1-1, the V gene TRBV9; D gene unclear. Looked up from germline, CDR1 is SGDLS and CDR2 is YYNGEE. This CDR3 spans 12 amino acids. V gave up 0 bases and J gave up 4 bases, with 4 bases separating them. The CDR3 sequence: CASSVGGTEAFF. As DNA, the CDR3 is TGTGCCAGCAGCGTAGGCGGCACTGAAGCTTTCTTT.

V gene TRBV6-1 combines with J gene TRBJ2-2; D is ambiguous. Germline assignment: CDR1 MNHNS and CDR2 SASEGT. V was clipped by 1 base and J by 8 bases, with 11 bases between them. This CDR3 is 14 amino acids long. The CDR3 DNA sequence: TGTGCCAGCAGTGAAGTGGCTGGGCGGGGGGAGCTGTTTTTT. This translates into CASSEVAGRGELFF.

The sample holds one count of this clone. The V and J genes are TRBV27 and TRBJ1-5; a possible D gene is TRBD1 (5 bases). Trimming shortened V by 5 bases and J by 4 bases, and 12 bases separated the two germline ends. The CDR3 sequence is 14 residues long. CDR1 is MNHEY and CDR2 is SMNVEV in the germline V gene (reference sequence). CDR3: CASSPLGVNQPQHF. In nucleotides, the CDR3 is TGTGCCAGCAGTCCCCTGGGGGTGAATCAGCCCCAGCATTTT.

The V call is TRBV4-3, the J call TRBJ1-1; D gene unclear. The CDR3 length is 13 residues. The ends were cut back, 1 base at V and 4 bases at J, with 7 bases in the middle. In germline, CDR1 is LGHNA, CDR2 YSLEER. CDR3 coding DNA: TGCGCCAGCAGCCAAGTAACAAGCACTGAAGCTTTCTTT. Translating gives CASSQVTSTEAFF.

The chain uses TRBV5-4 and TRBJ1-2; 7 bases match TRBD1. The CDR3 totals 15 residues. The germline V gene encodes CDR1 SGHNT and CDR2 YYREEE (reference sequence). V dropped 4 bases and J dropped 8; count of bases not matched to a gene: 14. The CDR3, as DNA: TGTGCCAGCAGCCAATCGACAGGGTCTCTGGGGGGCTACACCTTC. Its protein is CASSQSTGSLGGYTF. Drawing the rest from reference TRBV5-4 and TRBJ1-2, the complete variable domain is ETGVTQSPTHLIKTRGQQVTLRCSSQSGHNTVSWYQQALGQGPQFIFQYYREEENGRGNFPPRFSGLQFPNYSSELNVNALELDDSALYLCASSQSTGSLGGYTFGSGTRLTVV.

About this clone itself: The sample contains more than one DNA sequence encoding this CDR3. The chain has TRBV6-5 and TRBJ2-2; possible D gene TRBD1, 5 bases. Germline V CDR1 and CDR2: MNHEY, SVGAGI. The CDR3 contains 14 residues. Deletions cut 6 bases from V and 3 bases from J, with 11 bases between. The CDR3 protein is CASSPGPDTGELFF. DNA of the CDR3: TGTGCCAGCAGCCCAGGGCCGGACACCGGGGAGCTGTTTTTT.

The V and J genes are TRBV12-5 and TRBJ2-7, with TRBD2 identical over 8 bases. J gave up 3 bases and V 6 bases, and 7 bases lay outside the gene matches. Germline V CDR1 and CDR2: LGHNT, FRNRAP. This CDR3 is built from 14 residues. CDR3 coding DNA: TGTGCTAGTGGCGTCTCGGGACTAGGCTACGAGCAGTACTTC. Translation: CASGVSGLGYEQYF. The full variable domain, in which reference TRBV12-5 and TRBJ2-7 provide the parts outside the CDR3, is DARVTQTPRHKVTEMGQEVTMRCQPILGHNTVFWYRQTMMQGLELLAYFRNRAPLDDSGMPKDRFSAEMPDATLATLKIQPSEPRDSAVYFCASGVSGLGYEQYFGPGTRLTVT.

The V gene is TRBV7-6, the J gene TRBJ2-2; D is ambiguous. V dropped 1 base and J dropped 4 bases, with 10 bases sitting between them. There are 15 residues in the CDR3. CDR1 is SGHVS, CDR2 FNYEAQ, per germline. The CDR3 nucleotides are TGTGCCAGCAGCTTAGTATATGTGGGCACCGGGGAGCTGTTTTTT. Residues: CASSLVYVGTGELFF.

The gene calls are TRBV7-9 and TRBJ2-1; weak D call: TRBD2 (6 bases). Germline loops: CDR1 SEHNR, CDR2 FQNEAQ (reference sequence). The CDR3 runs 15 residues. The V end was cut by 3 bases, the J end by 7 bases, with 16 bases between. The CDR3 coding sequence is TGTGCCAGCAGCTTCTGGAGGGAGTCGGGGAATGAGCAGTTCTTC. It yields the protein CASSFWRESGNEQFF.